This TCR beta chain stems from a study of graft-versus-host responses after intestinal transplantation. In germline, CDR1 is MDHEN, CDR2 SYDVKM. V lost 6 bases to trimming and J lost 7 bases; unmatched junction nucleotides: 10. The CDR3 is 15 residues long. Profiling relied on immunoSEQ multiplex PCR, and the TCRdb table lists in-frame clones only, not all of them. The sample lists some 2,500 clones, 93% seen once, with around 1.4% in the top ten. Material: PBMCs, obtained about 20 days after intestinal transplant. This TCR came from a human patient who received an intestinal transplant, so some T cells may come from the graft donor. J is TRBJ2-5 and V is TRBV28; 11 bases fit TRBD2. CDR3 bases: TGTGCCAGCAGCCCCAGGACTAGCGGGTGGGGGACCCAGTACTTC. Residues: CASSPRTSGWGTQYF.